This T cell receptor beta chain was documented in a study of cytomegalovirus exposure and HLA in healthy donors. Notes on the study in general: A later analysis appeared to link common viral pathogens to several of the most significant clusters. Later findings reportedly placed an Asian-associated ancestry cluster below the approximately 620-donor mean for N-insertions. Evidence from a later analysis indicated that most CMV-associated TCR beta chains looked HLA-restricted.

The PCR employed 60 Vbeta primers together with 13 Jbeta primers. The method was immunoSEQ multiplex PCR; TCRdb's version includes in-frame clones alone and lacks a portion of them. The sample consists of 170,000 or so clones, less than 80% of them appearing once. This CDR3 region has 13 residues. The V gene end was trimmed by 3 bases and the J gene end by 1 base; junction bases not matched to a gene: 0. Germline-derived CDR1 and CDR2 are GTSNPN and SVGIG (reference sequence). On this clone: The antigen remains undetermined.

The TCR sequence derives from a woman in her thirties or forties in good health and CMV-seronegative. Sequencing was carried out using PBMCs. The rearrangement uses TRBV30 and TRBJ2-7, with TRBD1 matching over 10 bases. CDR3 amino acids: CAWRDRGSYEQYF. CDR3 DNA: TGTGCCTGGAGGGACAGGGGGTCCTACGAGCAGTACTTC. Supplemented by reference TRBV30 and TRBJ2-7, the full variable domain reads SQTIHQWPATLVQPVGSPLSLECTVEGTSNPNLYWYRQAAGRGLQLLFYSVGIGQISSEVPQNLSASRPQDRQFILSSKKLLLSDSGFYLCAWRDRGSYEQYFGPGTRLTVT.